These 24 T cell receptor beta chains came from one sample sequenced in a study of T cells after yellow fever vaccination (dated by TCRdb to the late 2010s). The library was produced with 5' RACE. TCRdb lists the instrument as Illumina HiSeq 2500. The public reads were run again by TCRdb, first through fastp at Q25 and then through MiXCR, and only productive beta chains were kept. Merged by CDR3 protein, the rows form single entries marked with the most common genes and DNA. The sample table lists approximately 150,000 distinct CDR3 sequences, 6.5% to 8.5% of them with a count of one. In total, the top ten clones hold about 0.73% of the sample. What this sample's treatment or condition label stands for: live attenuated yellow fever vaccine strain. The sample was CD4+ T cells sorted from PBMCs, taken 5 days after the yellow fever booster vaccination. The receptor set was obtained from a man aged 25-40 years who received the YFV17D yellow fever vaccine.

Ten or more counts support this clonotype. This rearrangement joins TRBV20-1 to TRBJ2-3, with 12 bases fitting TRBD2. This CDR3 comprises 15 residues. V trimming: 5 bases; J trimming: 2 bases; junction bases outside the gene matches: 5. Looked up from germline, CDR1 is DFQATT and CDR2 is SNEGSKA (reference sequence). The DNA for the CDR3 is TGCAGTGCTTCTGGACTAGCGGGATACACAGATACGCAGTATTTT. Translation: CSASGLAGYTDTQYF.

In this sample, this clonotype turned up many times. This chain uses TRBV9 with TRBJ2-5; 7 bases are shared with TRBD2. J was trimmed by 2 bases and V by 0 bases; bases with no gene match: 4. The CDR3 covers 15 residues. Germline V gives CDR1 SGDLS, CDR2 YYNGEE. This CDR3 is CASSVGQLAQETQYF. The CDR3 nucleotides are TGTGCCAGCAGCGTAGGTCAACTAGCGCAAGAGACCCAGTACTTC. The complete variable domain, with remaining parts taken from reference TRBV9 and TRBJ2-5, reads DSGVTQTPKHLITATGQRVTLRCSPRSGDLSVYWYQQSLDQGLQFLIQYYNGEERAKGNILERFSAQQFPDLHSELNLSSLELGDSALYFCASSVGQLAQETQYFGPGTRLLVL.

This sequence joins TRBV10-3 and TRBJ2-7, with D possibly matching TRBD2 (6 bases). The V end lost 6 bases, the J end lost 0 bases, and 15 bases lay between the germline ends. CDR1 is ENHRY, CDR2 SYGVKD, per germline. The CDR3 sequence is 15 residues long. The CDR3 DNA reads TGTGCCATCAGGGAGGGCGGGCTCGGCTCCTACGAGCAGTACTTC. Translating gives CAIREGGLGSYEQYF.

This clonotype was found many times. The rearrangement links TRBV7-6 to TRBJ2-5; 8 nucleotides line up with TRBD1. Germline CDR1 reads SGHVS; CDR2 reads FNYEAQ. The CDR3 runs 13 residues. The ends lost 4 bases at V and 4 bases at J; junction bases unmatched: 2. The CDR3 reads CASSSDRGETQYF. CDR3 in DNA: TGTGCCAGCAGCTCCGACAGGGGAGAGACCCAGTACTTC.

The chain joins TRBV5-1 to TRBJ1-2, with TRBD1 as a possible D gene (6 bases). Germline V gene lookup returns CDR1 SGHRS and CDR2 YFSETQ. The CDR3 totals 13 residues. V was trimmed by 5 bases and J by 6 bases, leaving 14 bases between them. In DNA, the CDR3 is TGCGCCAGCAGTACTGGGACACAGAATGGCTACACCTTC. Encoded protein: CASSTGTQNGYTF.

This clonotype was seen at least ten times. CDR3 protein: CASSLQPDSYEQYF. CDR3 nucleotide sequence: TGTGCCAGCAGTTTGCAACCGGACTCCTACGAGCAGTACTTC. The chain links TRBV27 to TRBJ2-7; no firm D call. CDR1 is MNHEY, CDR2 SMNVEV, per germline (reference sequence). Trimming removed 3 bases at V and 0 bases at J, with 9 bases between. The CDR3 totals 14 residues.

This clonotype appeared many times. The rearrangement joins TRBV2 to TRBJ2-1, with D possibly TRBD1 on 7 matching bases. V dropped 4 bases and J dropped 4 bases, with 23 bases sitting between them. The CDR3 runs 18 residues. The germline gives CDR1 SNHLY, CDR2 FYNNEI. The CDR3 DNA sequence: TGTGCCAGCAGTGTGGGCAGGGGGGCGCTTAGTCGATACAATGAGCAGTTCTTC. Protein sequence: CASSVGRGALSRYNEQFF.

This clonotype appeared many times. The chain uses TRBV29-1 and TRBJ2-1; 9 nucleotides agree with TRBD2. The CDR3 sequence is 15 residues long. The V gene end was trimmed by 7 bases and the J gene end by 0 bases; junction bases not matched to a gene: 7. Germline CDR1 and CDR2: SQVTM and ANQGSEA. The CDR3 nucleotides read TGCAGCGGGCCTGATAGCGGGAGCTCCTACAATGAGCAGTTCTTC. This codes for CSGPDSGSSYNEQFF.

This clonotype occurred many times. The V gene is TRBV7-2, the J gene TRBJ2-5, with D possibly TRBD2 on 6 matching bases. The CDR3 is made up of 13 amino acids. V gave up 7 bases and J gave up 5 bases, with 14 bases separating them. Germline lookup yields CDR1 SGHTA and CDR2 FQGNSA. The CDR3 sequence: CASTSGGTETQYF. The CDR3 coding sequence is TGTGCCAGCACCTCCGGGGGTACGGAGACCCAGTACTTC.

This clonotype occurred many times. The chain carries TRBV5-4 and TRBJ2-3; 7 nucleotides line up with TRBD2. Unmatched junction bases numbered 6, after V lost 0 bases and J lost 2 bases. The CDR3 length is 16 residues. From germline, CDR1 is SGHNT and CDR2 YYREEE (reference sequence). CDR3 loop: CASSLDSSGYTDTQYF. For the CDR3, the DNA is TGTGCCAGCAGCTTGGATAGTAGCGGGTACACAGATACGCAGTATTTT.

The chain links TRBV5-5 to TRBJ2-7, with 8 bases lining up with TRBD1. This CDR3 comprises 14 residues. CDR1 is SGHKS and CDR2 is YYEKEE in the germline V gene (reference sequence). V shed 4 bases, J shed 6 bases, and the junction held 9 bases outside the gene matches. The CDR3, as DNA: TGTGCCAGCAGCCTTCGCGGACAGGGCTCCGAGCAGTACTTC. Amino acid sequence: CASSLRGQGSEQYF.

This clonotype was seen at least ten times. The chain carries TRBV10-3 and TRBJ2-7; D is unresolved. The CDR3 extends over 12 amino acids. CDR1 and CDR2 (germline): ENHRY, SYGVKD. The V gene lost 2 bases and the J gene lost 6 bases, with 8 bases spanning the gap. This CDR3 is CAISESFAEQYF. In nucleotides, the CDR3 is TGTGCCATCAGTGAGAGCTTTGCCGAGCAGTACTTC.

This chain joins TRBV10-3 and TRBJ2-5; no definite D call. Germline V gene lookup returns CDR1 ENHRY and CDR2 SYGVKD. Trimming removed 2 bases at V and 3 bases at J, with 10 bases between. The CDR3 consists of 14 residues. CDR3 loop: CAISEDNGKETQYF. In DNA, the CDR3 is TGTGCCATCAGTGAGGATAATGGAAAAGAGACCCAGTACTTC.

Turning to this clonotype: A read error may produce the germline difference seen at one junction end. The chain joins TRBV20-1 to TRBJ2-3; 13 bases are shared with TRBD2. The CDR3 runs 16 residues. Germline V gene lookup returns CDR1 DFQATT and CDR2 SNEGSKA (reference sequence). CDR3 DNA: TGCTGTGCCAGGACTAGCGGGAGACTAAGCACAGATACGCAGTATTTT. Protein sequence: CCARTSGRLSTDTQYF.

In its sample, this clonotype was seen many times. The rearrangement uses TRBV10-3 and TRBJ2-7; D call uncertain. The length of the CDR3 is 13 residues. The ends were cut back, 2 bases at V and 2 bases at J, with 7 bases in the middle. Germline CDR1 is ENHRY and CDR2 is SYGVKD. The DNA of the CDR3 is TGTGCCATCAGTGAGCCGACCCCCTACGAGCAGTACTTC. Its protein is CAISEPTPYEQYF.

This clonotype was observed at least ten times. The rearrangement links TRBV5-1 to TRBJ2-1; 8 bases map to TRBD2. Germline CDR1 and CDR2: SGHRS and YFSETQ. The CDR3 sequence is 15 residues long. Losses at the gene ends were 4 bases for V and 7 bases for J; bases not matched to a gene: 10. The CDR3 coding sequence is TGCGCCAGCAGCCTCGGACTAGCCCGAATGAATGAGCAGTTCTTC. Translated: CASSLGLARMNEQFF.

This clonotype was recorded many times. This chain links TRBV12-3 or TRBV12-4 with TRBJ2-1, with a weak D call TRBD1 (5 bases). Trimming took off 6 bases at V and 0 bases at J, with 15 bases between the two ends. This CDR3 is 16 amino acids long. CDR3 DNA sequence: TGTGCCAGCAGCGCTAGGGGCCACAGCTCCTACAATGAGCAGTTCTTC. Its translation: CASSARGHSSYNEQFF.

This CDR3 reads CSAKGASGRDNEQFF. The CDR3 coding sequence is TGCAGTGCTAAAGGGGCTAGCGGGAGGGACAATGAGCAGTTCTTC. The chain combines TRBV20-1 with TRBJ2-1; 12 bases fit TRBD2. Germline V gives CDR1 DFQATT, CDR2 SNEGSKA (reference sequence). The CDR3 covers 15 residues. With 4 bases clipped from V and 5 bases from J, the junction kept 6 bases outside the gene matches.

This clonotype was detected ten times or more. The CDR3 DNA reads TGCAGTGCTCAAGACAGATACACAGATACGCAGTATTTT. Translated, it gives CSAQDRYTDTQYF. This chain connects TRBV20-1 to TRBJ2-3; D possibly corresponds to TRBD1 (5 bases). CDR1 and CDR2 (germline): DFQATT, SNEGSKA (reference sequence). CDR3 length: 13 amino acids. The V and J ends lost 5 bases and 2 bases respectively, with 11 bases between them.

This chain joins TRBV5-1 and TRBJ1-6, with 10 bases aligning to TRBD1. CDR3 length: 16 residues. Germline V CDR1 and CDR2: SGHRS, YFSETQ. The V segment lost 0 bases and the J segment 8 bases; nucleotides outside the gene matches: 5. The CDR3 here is CASSLVNGQGDSPLHF. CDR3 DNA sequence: TGCGCCAGCAGCTTGGTTAACGGACAGGGGGATTCACCCCTCCACTTT.

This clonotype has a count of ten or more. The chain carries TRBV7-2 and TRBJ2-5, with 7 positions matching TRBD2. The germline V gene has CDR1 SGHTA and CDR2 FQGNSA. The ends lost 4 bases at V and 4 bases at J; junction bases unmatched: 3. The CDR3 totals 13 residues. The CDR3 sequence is CASSYRGGETQYF. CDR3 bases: TGTGCCAGCAGCTACCGCGGGGGAGAGACCCAGTACTTC.

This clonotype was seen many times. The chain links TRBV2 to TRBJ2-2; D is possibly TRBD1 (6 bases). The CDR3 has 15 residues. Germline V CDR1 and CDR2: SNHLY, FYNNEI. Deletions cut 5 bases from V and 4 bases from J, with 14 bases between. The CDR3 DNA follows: TGTGCCAGCAGTAGGGACACTTCCGGCACCGGGGAGCTGTTTTTT. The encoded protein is CASSRDTSGTGELFF.

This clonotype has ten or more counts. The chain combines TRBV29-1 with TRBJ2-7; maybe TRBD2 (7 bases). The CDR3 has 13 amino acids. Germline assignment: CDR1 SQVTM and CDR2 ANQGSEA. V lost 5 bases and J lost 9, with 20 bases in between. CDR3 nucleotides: TGCAGCGTTTCTCACCGGGGGGCAGCTGGGCAGTACTTC. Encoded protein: CSVSHRGAAGQYF.

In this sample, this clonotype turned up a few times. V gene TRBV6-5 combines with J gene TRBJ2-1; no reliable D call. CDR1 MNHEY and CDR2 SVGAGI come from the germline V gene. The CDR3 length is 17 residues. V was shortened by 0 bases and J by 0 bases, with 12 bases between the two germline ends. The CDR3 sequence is CASSYSISFPSYNEQFF. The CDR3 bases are TGTGCCAGCAGTTACTCGATCTCCTTCCCCTCCTACAATGAGCAGTTCTTC.